Listed below are T cell receptor beta chains from one sample, sequenced in a study of T cell changes during pregnancy in multiple sclerosis. The data were produced by immunoSEQ multiplex PCR, yet TCRdb's version contains in-frame clones alone and is incomplete. The repertoire consists of 65,000 to 85,000 clones, with about 93% occurring once and the leading ten covering about 0.94%. Source: peripheral blood, taken in the second trimester of pregnancy. The receptors were sampled from a female donor in good health, enrolled as a control in a pregnancy study. Both conserved end residues are part of each CDR3. D genes are given only for firm matches. Size values are once, few and many counts, or a class for expanded clones, and some rows have none.

>TRBJ2-1|TRBV27|16|NA|TRBD2
TGTGCCAGCAGTCTGCGGACTAGCGGGACCGGCGATGAGCAGTTCTTC
CASSLRTSGTGDEQFF
>TRBJ2-7|TRBV28|12|NA|NA
TGTGCCAGCAGTCCCTCGGGCTACGAGCAGTACTTC
CASSPSGYEQYF
>TRBJ2-5|TRBV2|12|NA|NA
TGTGCCAGCAGTGTTCCCGCGGAGACCCAGTACTTC
CASSVPAETQYF
>TRBJ2-1|TRBV14|17|NA|TRBD2
TGTGCCAGCAGCCTCCTAGCGGGAGGGCTCCCGCACAATGAGCAGTTCTTC
CASSLLAGGLPHNEQFF
>TRBJ2-1|TRBV7-9|17|NA|TRBD2
TGTGCCAGCAGCTTACTCTGGGGGACTAGCGGATACAATGAGCAGTTCTTC
CASSLLWGTSGYNEQFF
>TRBJ2-7|TRBV10-1|18|NA|NA
TGCGCCAGCAGTGAGTCGAACAGGGCGGCTAGCCCTTTTCACGAGCAGTACTTC
CASSESNRAASPFHEQYF
>TRBJ1-5|TRBV19|16|NA|NA
TGTGCCAGTAGTATAAGAGCGAACTACGGCAATCAGCCCCAGCATTTT
CASSIRANYGNQPQHF
>TRBJ1-3|TRBV5-4|13|NA|NA
TGTGCCAGCAGCTTGGGGCCGCCAAACACCATATATTTT
CASSLGPPNTIYF
>TRBJ2-7|TRBV27|15|NA|TRBD1
TGTGCCAGCAGTACTAGACAGGGTGGAATCTACGAGCAGTACTTC
CASSTRQGGIYEQYF
>TRBJ2-7|TRBV15|12|NA|NA
TGTGCCACCAGCAGAGACAGGGACGAGCAGTACTTC
CATSRDRDEQYF
>TRBJ1-4|TRBV27|15|NA|NA
TGTGCCAGCAGTTTACTGGGGGGATCTAATGAAAAACTGTTTTTT
CASSLLGGSNEKLFF
>TRBJ1-2|TRBV6-5|13|NA|NA
TGTGCCAGCCGGGGTCGGTACTACTATGGCTACACCTTC
CASRGRYYYGYTF
>TRBJ2-7|TRBV5-1|16|NA|TRBD1
TGCGCCAGCAGCTTGGTCGGTTCGACAGGGATCTACGAGCAGTACTTC
CASSLVGSTGIYEQYF
>TRBJ2-1|TRBV2|15|NA|NA
TGTGCCAGCAGCGACATGGGCCTCAGTCTCAATGAGCAGTTCTTC
CASSDMGLSLNEQFF
>TRBJ2-5|TRBV21-1|15|once|NA
TGTGCCAGCAGCAAACAGGGGGCGATGATGGAGACCCAGTACTTC
CASSKQGAMMETQYF
>TRBJ2-2|TRBV6-1|16|NA|TRBD2
TGTGCCAGCAGTGAGGGGGGGATCCGAGGGACCGGGGAGCTGTTTTTT
CASSEGGIRGTGELFF
>TRBJ2-3|TRBV11-2|16|NA|TRBD2
TGTGCCAGCAGCTCGCTCGGGGCGGGAGGGGTGGATACGCAGTATTTT
CASSSLGAGGVDTQYF
>TRBJ1-1|TRBV13|14|NA|NA
TGTGCCAGCAGCTATGGGGGCGGATACACTGAAGCTTTCTTT
CASSYGGGYTEAFF
>TRBJ2-5|TRBV19|13|NA|TRBD1
TGTGCCAGTAGGGACAGGGAGCGAGAGACCCAGTACTTC
CASRDRERETQYF
>TRBJ2-5|TRBV10-3|14|NA|TRBD2
TGTGCCATCAGTGGCGGGAGAGGACAAGAGACCCAGTACTTC
CAISGGRGQETQYF
>TRBJ1-1|TRBV28|15|NA|NA
TGTGCCAGCCACCGAATAGCAGAGAAGAACACTGAAGCTTTCTTT
CASHRIAEKNTEAFF
>TRBJ2-7|TRBV5-1|14|NA|TRBD1
TGCGCCAGCAGCTGGACAGGGGATGCCTACGAGCAGTACTTC
CASSWTGDAYEQYF
>TRBJ2-1|TRBV5-1|15|NA|TRBD2
TGCGCCAGCAGCCTGGGACTAGCGACGTCCAATGAGCAGTTCTTC
CASSLGLATSNEQFF
>TRBJ1-5|TRBV6-1|12|once|TRBD1
TGTGCCAGCGAGGGGGCTCATCAGCCCCAGCATTTT
CASEGAHQPQHF
>TRBJ2-3|TRBV7-2|15|medium-sized|TRBD2
TGTGCCAGCAGCGTAGCGGGAGTGGGCACAGATACGCAGTATTTT
CASSVAGVGTDTQYF
>TRBJ1-1|TRBV27|13|NA|NA
TGTGCCAGCAGAACAAGCGGTAACACTGAAGCTTTCTTT
CASRTSGNTEAFF
>TRBJ1-3|TRBV7-9|15|NA|NA
TGTGCCAGCAGCTTAGCATCGGGTTTTGGAAACACCATATATTTT
CASSLASGFGNTIYF
>TRBJ1-4|TRBV6-6|15|NA|TRBD1
TGTGCCAGCAGTCTTTCACAGGGGGGAAATGAAAAACTGTTTTTT
CASSLSQGGNEKLFF
>TRBJ1-1|TRBV4-1|14|NA|TRBD1
TGCGCCAGCAGCGCACCGGGACAGCACACTGAAGCTTTCTTT
CASSAPGQHTEAFF
>TRBJ1-4|TRBV19|15|NA|TRBD1
TGTGCCAGTAGCCCGGACAGGGGGCGCCATGAAAAACTGTTTTTT
CASSPDRGRHEKLFF
>TRBJ2-1|TRBV5-4|17|NA|TRBD2
TGTGCCAGCAGCGAGGTGACTAGCGGCCCAATGGGTAATGAGCAGTTCTTC
CASSEVTSGPMGNEQFF
>TRBJ2-7|TRBV27|13|NA|TRBD1
TGTGCCAGCAGCCAACAGGGACAGTACGAGCAGTACTTC
CASSQQGQYEQYF